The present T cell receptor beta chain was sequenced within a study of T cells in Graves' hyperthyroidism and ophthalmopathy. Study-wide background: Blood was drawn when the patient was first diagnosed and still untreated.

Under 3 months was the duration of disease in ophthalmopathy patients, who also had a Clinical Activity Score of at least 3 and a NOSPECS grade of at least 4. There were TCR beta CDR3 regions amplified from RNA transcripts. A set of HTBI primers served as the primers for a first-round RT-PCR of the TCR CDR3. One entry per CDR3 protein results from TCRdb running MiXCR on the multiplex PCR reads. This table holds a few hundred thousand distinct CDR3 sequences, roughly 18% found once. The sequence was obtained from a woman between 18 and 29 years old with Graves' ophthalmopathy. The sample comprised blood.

Here the CDR3 DNA reads TGTGCCAGCAGCGGGGGACAGGGGGTTGACACCGGGGAGCTGTTTTTT. Its protein is CASSGGQGVDTGELFF. This chain connects TRBV12-3 or TRBV12-4 to TRBJ2-2; 11 bases fit TRBD1. This CDR3 spans 16 amino acids. Unmatched junction bases numbered 6, after V lost 6 bases and J lost 3 bases.